The clone carrying this T cell receptor beta chain appeared many times. Its antigen is unidentified. The data were taken from a study of spatial heterogeneity in lung cancer. Overall study: Tumor-region counts of TCR transcripts tracked strongly with a T cell module score from matched bulk RNA-seq.

This CDR3 is 14 amino acids long. CDR1 and CDR2 from the germline V gene are DFQATT and SNEGSKA (reference sequence). Every TCR cDNA molecule bore its own unique molecular identifier. From the 5' RACE reads, TCRdb called clonotypes with MiXCR, one entry per CDR3 protein. Here the sample spans fewer than 15,000 distinct CDR3 sequences, about 3.2% being singletons. Time point here: sample taken at primary tumor resection. Notes on the study in general: Higher tumor mutation counts went along with higher counts of expanded intratumoral alpha and beta TCRs.

The clonotype was recovered from a male donor with early-stage non-small cell lung cancer. The chain is built from TRBV20-1 and TRBJ2-7, with a possible D match to TRBD1 (6 bases). The specimen comprised lung tumor tissue, sampled at surgery. For the CDR3, the DNA is TGCAGCCCTCCCCCCCCGACAGGAGCCTACGAGCAGTACTTC. Translating gives CSPPPPTGAYEQYF.